The 26 T cell receptor beta chains in this list originate from one sample, sequenced in a study of memory CD4+ T cells and cytomegalovirus serostatus. The sort gate was single viable CD3+CD4+CD8-CD45RO+ cells for memory CD4+ T cells. The table came from immunoSEQ multiplex PCR; TCRdb's copy has only in-frame clones and leaves some out. The data hold approximately 92,000 clones, with over 70% observed a single time. Material for sequencing was memory CD4+ T cells from blood. The receptors shown here come from an adult in good health and CMV-seropositive.

The rearrangement joins TRBV11-2 to TRBJ1-1; 7 bases map to TRBD1. The CDR3 runs to 14 residues. Losses at the gene ends were 4 bases for V and 3 bases for J; bases not matched to a gene: 5. Germline V gene sequence: CDR1 SGHAT, CDR2 FQNNGV. The CDR3 is CASSSTRGDTEAFF. As DNA, the CDR3 is TGTGCCAGCAGCTCAACCAGGGGGGACACTGAAGCTTTCTTT.

The chain combines TRBV4-1 with TRBJ2-1, with D hard to call. This CDR3 spans 17 amino acids. CDR1 and CDR2 from the germline V gene are MGHRA and YSYEKL. V gave up 0 bases and J gave up 0 bases, with 12 bases separating them. CDR3 region: CASSQEAWTSSYNEQFF. CDR3 sequence (DNA): TGCGCCAGCAGCCAAGAGGCCTGGACCAGCTCCTACAATGAGCAGTTCTTC.

V is TRBV19 and J is TRBJ1-1, with 7 bases matching TRBD1. Germline V gives CDR1 LNHDA, CDR2 SQIVND (reference sequence). Trimming at V came to 7 bases and at J to 0 bases, leaving 5 bases not matched to a gene. The CDR3 contains 14 residues. The CDR3 region has the DNA TGTGCCAGTAACTGGGACAGTATGAACACTGAAGCTTTCTTT. Its protein is CASNWDSMNTEAFF.

This rearrangement joins TRBV2 to TRBJ1-2; TRBD1 matches at 8 bases. This CDR3 is built from 12 residues. In germline, CDR1 is SNHLY, CDR2 FYNNEI. V shed 5 bases and J 7 bases; nucleotides not matched to a gene: 3. The CDR3, as DNA: TGTGCCAGCAGTTCAGGGGGCGGTGGCTACACCTTC. It translates to CASSSGGGGYTF.

The V call is TRBV7-2, the J call TRBJ2-1, with 8 positions matching TRBD2. The CDR3 runs to 16 residues. In germline, CDR1 is SGHTA, CDR2 FQGNSA. V dropped 7 bases and J dropped 6; count of bases not matched to a gene: 14. The CDR3 DNA is TGTGCCAGCACCTCAAGCGTGGGACTAGGTTCCAATGAGCAGTTCTTC. Translated, it gives CASTSSVGLGSNEQFF.

V usage is TRBV6-1 and J usage is TRBJ2-2, with TRBD1 matching 8 bases. Losses at the gene ends were 3 bases for V and 7 bases for J; bases not matched to a gene: 4. Germline CDR1 MNHNS, CDR2 SASEGT. CDR3 length equals 14 residues. The CDR3 DNA is TGTGCCAGCAGTGAGATAACAGGGGGCGGGGAGCTGTTTTTT. Translated: CASSEITGGGELFF.

This clone occurred a few times. This chain uses TRBV4-2 with TRBJ2-1; weak D call: TRBD1 (6 bases). V lost 10 bases and J 7 bases, leaving 17 bases between the germline ends. The CDR3 sequence is 13 residues long. The germline CDR1 and CDR2 sequences are LGHNA and YNFKEQ. Here the CDR3 DNA reads TGTGCCACGCGACAGGATAGGGGAAATGAGCAGTTCTTC. Amino acids: CATRQDRGNEQFF.

This rearrangement joins TRBV10-3 to TRBJ2-5; TRBD2 is a possible D gene (6 bases). The CDR3 covers 15 residues. V lost 4 bases and J lost 0, with 12 bases in between. Germline V gives CDR1 ENHRY, CDR2 SYGVKD. The CDR3 region is CAISGRDGDQETQYF. In DNA form, the CDR3 reads TGTGCCATCAGTGGGAGGGACGGTGACCAAGAGACCCAGTACTTC.

The rearrangement links TRBV23-1 to TRBJ1-5; 8 positions agree with TRBD1. TRBV23-1 is labeled an ORF, and its function is uncertain. With V trimmed by 2 bases and J by 2 bases, 17 bases remained unmatched. This CDR3 contains 20 residues. CDR3 DNA: TGCGCCAGCAGTCAAAGAAAACTCCCAGGACAGGGTAGGGGCAATCAGCCCCAGCATTTT. Translating gives CASSQRKLPGQGRGNQPQHF.

The V and J genes are TRBV5-1 and TRBJ2-3; D is unresolved. Per germline, CDR1 SGHRS and CDR2 YFSETQ. V lost 0 bases and J lost 2, with 7 bases in between. The CDR3 extends over 14 amino acids. In nucleotides, the CDR3 is TGCGCCAGCAGCTTGGATCTGTTCACAGATACGCAGTATTTT. It specifies CASSLDLFTDTQYF.

This chain joins TRBV6-5 and TRBJ2-2; D uncertain. V lost 1 base to trimming and J lost 4 bases, with 7 bases between them. CDR1 MNHEY and CDR2 SVGAGI come from the germline V gene. CDR3 length: 14 amino acids. CDR3 DNA: TGTGCCAGCAGTTACTGGGCGACCACCGGGGAGCTGTTTTTT. It codes for CASSYWATTGELFF.

This chain links TRBV10-3 with TRBJ2-3; D remains unclear. CDR3 length equals 14 residues. Trimming shortened V by 11 bases and J by 2 bases, and 17 bases separated the two germline ends. Germline assignment: CDR1 ENHRY and CDR2 SYGVKD. CDR3 region: CAHGDPTSTDTQYF. CDR3 coding DNA: TGTGCCCACGGAGACCCTACCTCCACAGATACGCAGTATTTT.

This clone appeared a single time. The rearrangement links TRBV6-1 to TRBJ2-7; no clear D. CDR1 and CDR2 from the germline V gene are MNHNS and SASEGT. The CDR3 sequence is 11 residues long. V was trimmed by 5 bases and J by 4 bases, leaving 6 bases between them. The chain's CDR3 is CASSLRYEQYF. The CDR3 region has the DNA TGTGCCAGCAGTCTAAGATACGAGCAGTACTTC.

This clone was detected a few times. The chain has TRBV11-2 and TRBJ2-1; D possibly corresponds to TRBD2 (6 bases). Germline V gene lookup returns CDR1 SGHAT and CDR2 FQNNGV. Trimming pared 1 base from V and 8 bases from J, leaving 15 bases between. This CDR3 region has 15 residues. CDR3 amino acids: CASSLGSGGTHEQFF. Here the CDR3 DNA reads TGTGCCAGCAGCTTAGGGTCCGGAGGGACCCATGAGCAGTTCTTC. The whole variable domain, filled in from reference TRBV11-2 and TRBJ2-1, reads EAGVAQSPRYKIIEKRQSVAFWCNPISGHATLYWYQQILGQGPKLLIQFQNNGVVDDSQLPKDRFSAERLKGVDSTLKIQPAKLEDSAVYLCASSLGSGGTHEQFFGPGTRLTVL.

The chain joins TRBV29-1 to TRBJ2-7, with 9 bases that match TRBD1. The J segment lost 7 bases and the V segment lost 4 bases, leaving 11 bases of the junction unmatched. The length of the CDR3 is 14 residues. The germline gives CDR1 SQVTM, CDR2 ANQGSEA. The CDR3 region is CSVALGTGSREQYF. The DNA for the CDR3 is TGCAGCGTTGCTCTAGGGACAGGGTCAAGGGAGCAGTACTTC.

V usage is TRBV19 and J usage is TRBJ1-5; no definite D call. The CDR3 is 17 amino acids. In germline, CDR1 is LNHDA, CDR2 SQIVND (reference sequence). The V end lost 2 bases, the J end lost 0 bases, and 14 bases lay between the germline ends. CDR3 coding DNA: TGTGCCAGTAGTATAAGGCCGCCGGGGTATAGCAATCAGCCCCAGCATTTT. The encoded protein is CASSIRPPGYSNQPQHF.

This sequence joins TRBV7-3 and TRBJ1-1, with TRBD1 matching 8 bases. The junction had 13 bases not matched to a gene; V was cut back by 2 bases and J by 8 bases. The CDR3 has 16 amino acids. The V gene's germline CDR1 is SGHTA and CDR2 FQGTGA. The CDR3 loop is CASSLVYSAGGREAFF. The DNA for the CDR3 is TGTGCCAGCAGCTTAGTGTATTCTGCAGGGGGCAGGGAAGCTTTCTTT.

In its sample, this clone was seen once. The rearrangement uses TRBV19 and TRBJ2-7; D is perhaps TRBD2 (7 bases). The ends were cut back, 9 bases at V and 0 bases at J, with 18 bases in the middle. This CDR3 has 15 amino acids. Germline CDR1 and CDR2: LNHDA and SQIVND (reference sequence). CDR3 nucleotide sequence: TGTGCCAGCAAACACGGGGGGCGGAGCTCCTACGAGCAGTACTTC. Residues: CASKHGGRSSYEQYF.

The chain employs TRBV5-6 and TRBJ1-2, with D maybe TRBD1 (6 bases). The CDR3 has 13 residues. The germline V gene has CDR1 SGHDT and CDR2 YYEEEE. The V end was cut by 4 bases, the J end by 8 bases, with 15 bases between. This chain's CDR3 is CASSLNRDRGYTF. Written as DNA, the CDR3 is TGTGCCAGCAGCCTTAACAGGGATCGGGGCTACACCTTC.

Written as DNA, the CDR3 is TGTGCCACCAGCTCAAACGGTTATAGCAATCAGCCCCAGCATTTT. It codes for CATSSNGYSNQPQHF. This chain uses TRBV2 with TRBJ1-5, with unresolved D. This CDR3 region has 15 residues. Trimming pared 10 bases from V and 0 bases from J, leaving 16 bases between. The germline CDR1 and CDR2 sequences are SNHLY and FYNNEI.

The chain carries TRBV2 and TRBJ1-5; D is unclear. This CDR3 has 12 residues. Germline CDR1 and CDR2: SNHLY and FYNNEI. V lost 3 bases and J lost 4, with 4 bases in between. CDR3 DNA: TGTGCCAGCAGTGATACAAATCAGCCCCAGCATTTT. Amino acid sequence: CASSDTNQPQHF.

The chain has TRBV7-9 and TRBJ2-3; D ambiguous. CDR1 SEHNR and CDR2 FQNEAQ come from the germline V gene (reference sequence). Trimming stripped 2 bases from V and 6 bases from J, with 12 bases between. The CDR3 consists of 14 residues. The CDR3 coding sequence is TGTGCCAGCAGCTTAAGTCTGCAATTTGATACGCAGTATTTT. This translates into CASSLSLQFDTQYF. The entire variable domain, with the rest obtained from reference TRBV7-9 and TRBJ2-3, is as follows: DTGVSQNPRHKITKRGQNVTFRCDPISEHNRLYWYRQTLGQGPEFLTYFQNEAQLEKSRLLSDRFSAERPKGSFSTLEIQRTEQGDSAMYLCASSLSLQFDTQYFGPGTRLTVL.

This clone was seen more than once but under ten times. This chain links TRBV9 with TRBJ2-3; no definite D call. From germline, CDR1 is SGDLS and CDR2 YYNGEE. The CDR3 consists of 13 residues. The V end was cut by 4 bases, the J end by 7 bases, with 13 bases between. This CDR3 is CASSPDGTHTQYF. CDR3 DNA sequence: TGTGCCAGCAGCCCGGACGGAACCCATACGCAGTATTTT.

This clone was seen just once. The V call is TRBV7-9, the J call TRBJ2-7, with D possibly matching TRBD1 (6 bases). Germline V gene lookup returns CDR1 SEHNR and CDR2 FQNEAQ (reference sequence). Between the trimmed V and J ends, which lost 4 bases and 4 bases, there was a span of 11 bases. This CDR3 has 13 residues. Written as DNA, the CDR3 is TGTGCCAGCAGCTCCACAGGGAAGTACGAGCAGTACTTC. It specifies CASSSTGKYEQYF.

The V and J genes are TRBV28 and TRBJ1-1; no firm D call. V was pared by 7 bases and J by 3 bases, with 12 bases between. This CDR3 spans 13 amino acids. The germline gives CDR1 MDHEN, CDR2 SYDVKM. The CDR3 DNA reads TGTGCCAGCAATACTATTGGGTACACTGAAGCTTTCTTT. This gives the protein CASNTIGYTEAFF. The full variable domain, rest sourced from reference TRBV28 and TRBJ1-1, is DVKVTQSSRYLVKRTGEKVFLECVQDMDHENMFWYRQDPGLGLRLIYFSYDVKMKEKGDIPEGYSVSREKKERFSLILESASTNQTSMYLCASNTIGYTEAFFGQGTRLTVV.

The chain links TRBV7-3 to TRBJ2-3; D uncertain. The length of the CDR3 is 13 residues. Germline CDR1 and CDR2: SGHTA and FQGTGA. V was trimmed by 6 bases and J by 6 bases, leaving 13 bases between them. The DNA of the CDR3 is TGTGCCAGCAGTCCCCAACCCAGGGATACGCAGTATTTT. The encoded protein is CASSPQPRDTQYF.